Sequencing of this T cell receptor (beta chain) was carried out in a study of blood T cell repertoires in COVID-19. Study summary: COVID-19 samples, acute and convalescent, were from the United States, Italy and Spain. The analysed material was cDNA or gDNA that came from T cells, B-cell-depleted T cells, or PBMCs.

Deletions cut 1 base from V and 2 bases from J, with 14 bases between. Germline V lookup: CDR1 SEHNR, CDR2 FQNEAQ (reference sequence). CDR3 length: 16 residues. Source study methods: Amplification from reference gene primers served as the basis for estimated nucleated cell counts. Method: immunoSEQ multiplex PCR; TCRdb's copy keeps in-frame clones and lacks some. From that table come the V and J calls and clone size; the DNA was used to work out D and trimming. The data hold some 43,000 clones, with approximately 88% observed a single time. The J gene is TRBJ1-1, the V gene TRBV7-9; tentatively, D is TRBD1 (5 bases). Sequencing input: peripheral blood. This clonotype was obtained from a man aged 60 to 69 with active COVID-19. DNA for the CDR3: TGTGCCAGCAGCTTAGATGGCGGGGGGGTAAACACTGAAGCTTTCTTT. It is translated as CASSLDGGGVNTEAFF. Together with reference TRBV7-9 and TRBJ1-1, the CDR3 gives the full variable domain: DTGVSQNPRHKITKRGQNVTFRCDPISEHNRLYWYRQTLGQGPEFLTYFQNEAQLEKSRLLSDRFSAERPKGSFSTLEIQRTEQGDSAMYLCASSLDGGGVNTEAFFGQGTRLTVV.